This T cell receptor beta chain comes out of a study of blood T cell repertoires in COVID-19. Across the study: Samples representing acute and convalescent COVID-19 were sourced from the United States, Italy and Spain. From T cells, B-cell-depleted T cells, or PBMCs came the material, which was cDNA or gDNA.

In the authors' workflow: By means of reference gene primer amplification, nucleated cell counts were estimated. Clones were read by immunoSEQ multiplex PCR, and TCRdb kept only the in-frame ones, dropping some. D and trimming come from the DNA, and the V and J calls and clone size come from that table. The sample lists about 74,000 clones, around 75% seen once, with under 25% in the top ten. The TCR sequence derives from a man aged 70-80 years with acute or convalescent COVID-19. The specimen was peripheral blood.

The CDR3 loop reads CASSARVGDLQYF. The CDR3 region has the DNA TGTGCCAGCAGCGCCCGGGTTGGGGACTTGCAGTACTTC. The J gene is TRBJ2-7, the V gene TRBV11-1; D is perhaps TRBD2 (6 bases). CDR3 length equals 13 residues. Germline V lookup: CDR1 SGHAT, CDR2 FQDESV (reference sequence). V dropped 5 bases and J dropped 9 bases, with 17 bases sitting between them.